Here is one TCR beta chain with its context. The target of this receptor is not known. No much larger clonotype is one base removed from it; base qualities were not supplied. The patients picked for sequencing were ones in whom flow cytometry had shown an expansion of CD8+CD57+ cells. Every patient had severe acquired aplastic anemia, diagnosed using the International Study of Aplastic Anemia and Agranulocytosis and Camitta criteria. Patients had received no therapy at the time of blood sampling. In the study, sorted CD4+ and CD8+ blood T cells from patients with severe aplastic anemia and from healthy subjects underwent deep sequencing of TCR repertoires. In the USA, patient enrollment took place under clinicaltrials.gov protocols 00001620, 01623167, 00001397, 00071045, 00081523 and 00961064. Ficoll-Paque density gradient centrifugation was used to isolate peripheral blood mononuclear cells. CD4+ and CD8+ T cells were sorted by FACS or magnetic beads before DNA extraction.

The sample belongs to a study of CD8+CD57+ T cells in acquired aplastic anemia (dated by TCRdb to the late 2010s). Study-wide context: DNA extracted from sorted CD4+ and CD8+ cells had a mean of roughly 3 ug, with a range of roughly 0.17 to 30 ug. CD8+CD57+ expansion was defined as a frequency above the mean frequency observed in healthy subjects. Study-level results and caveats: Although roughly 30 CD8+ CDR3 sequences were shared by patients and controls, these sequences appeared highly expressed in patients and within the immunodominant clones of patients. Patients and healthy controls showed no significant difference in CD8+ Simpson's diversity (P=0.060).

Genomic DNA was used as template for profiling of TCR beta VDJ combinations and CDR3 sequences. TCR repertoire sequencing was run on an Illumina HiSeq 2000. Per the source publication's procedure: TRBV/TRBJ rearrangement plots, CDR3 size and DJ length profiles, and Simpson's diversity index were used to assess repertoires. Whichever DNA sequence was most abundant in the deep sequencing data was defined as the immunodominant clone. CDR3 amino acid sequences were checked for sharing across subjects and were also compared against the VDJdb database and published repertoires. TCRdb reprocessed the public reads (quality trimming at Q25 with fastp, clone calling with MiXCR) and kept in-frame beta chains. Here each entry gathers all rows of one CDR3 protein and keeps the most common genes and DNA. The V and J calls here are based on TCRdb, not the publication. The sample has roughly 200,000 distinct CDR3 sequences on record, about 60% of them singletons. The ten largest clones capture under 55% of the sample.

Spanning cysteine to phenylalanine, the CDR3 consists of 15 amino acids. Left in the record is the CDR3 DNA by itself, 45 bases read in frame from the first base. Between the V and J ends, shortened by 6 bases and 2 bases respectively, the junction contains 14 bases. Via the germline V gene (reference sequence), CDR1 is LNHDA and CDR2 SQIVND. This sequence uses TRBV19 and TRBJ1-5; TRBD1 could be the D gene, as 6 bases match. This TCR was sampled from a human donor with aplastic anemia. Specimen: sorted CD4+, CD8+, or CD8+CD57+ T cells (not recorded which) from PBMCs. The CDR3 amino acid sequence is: CASRRQEGGNQPQHF. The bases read TGTGCCAGTAGAAGACAGGAGGGAGGCAATCAGCCCCAGCATTTT.